These 18 T cell receptor beta chains were sequenced from one sample in a study of cytomegalovirus exposure and HLA in healthy donors. The PCR contained 60 Vbeta and 13 Jbeta primers. The assay was immunoSEQ multiplex PCR, and TCRdb's table has in-frame clones only and misses some. This sample yields around 120,000 clones, of which about four fifths are seen a single time; 4% to 4.5% belongs to the top ten. Sequenced material: PBMCs. These TCRs come from a woman in her thirties or forties in good health and CMV-seronegative.

CDR3 sequence (DNA): TGTGCCAGCAGCTTAGAAACAGGAGTTAATGAAAAACTGTTTTTT. Translating it yields CASSLETGVNEKLFF. This chain links TRBV7-9 with TRBJ1-4; TRBD1 might be the D (5 bases). The V and J ends lost 1 base and 4 bases respectively, with 10 bases between them. Germline assignment: CDR1 SEHNR and CDR2 FQNEAQ (reference sequence). CDR3 length: 15 amino acids.

The chain couples TRBV4-1 to TRBJ2-7; a possible D gene is TRBD2 (5 bases). This CDR3 comprises 13 residues. Trimming shortened V by 1 base and J by 2 bases, and 6 bases separated the two germline ends. From germline, CDR1 is MGHRA and CDR2 YSYEKL. CDR3: CASSQAGTYEQYF. CDR3 sequence (DNA): TGCGCCAGCAGCCAAGCCGGGACCTACGAGCAGTACTTC.

The count of this clone is one. The V gene is TRBV9, the J gene TRBJ2-3; D unresolved. Looked up from germline, CDR1 is SGDLS and CDR2 is YYNGEE. The CDR3 runs 12 residues. V was shortened by 3 bases and J by 2 bases, with 4 bases between the two germline ends. The CDR3 nucleotides read TGTGCCAGCAGCGCCCTCACAGATACGCAGTATTTT. Translating gives CASSALTDTQYF.

This clone occurred many times. The genes are TRBV4-3 and TRBJ1-2, with 11 bases fitting TRBD1. Germline loops: CDR1 LGHNA, CDR2 YSLEER. This CDR3 has 15 residues. V shed 0 bases, J shed 7 bases, and the junction held 4 bases outside the gene matches. CDR3 nucleotides: TGCGCCAGCAGCCAAGATGCGGACAGGGGGCCTGGCTACACCTTC. Its translation: CASSQDADRGPGYTF.

V gene TRBV19 combines with J gene TRBJ2-7, with D possibly being TRBD1 (5 bases). CDR3 length: 16 residues. Trimming took 0 bases from V and 3 from J, leaving 15 bases between them. The germline CDR1 and CDR2 sequences are LNHDA and SQIVND (reference sequence). CDR3 nucleotides: TGTGCCAGTAGTATAGATTTCCCCAGGGCTGACTACGAGCAGTACTTC. Amino acids: CASSIDFPRADYEQYF.

This sequence joins TRBV4-2 and TRBJ2-3, with 10 positions matching TRBD2. The junction had 8 bases not matched to a gene; V was cut back by 2 bases and J by 6 bases. The CDR3 is made up of 16 amino acids. The germline V gene encodes CDR1 LGHNA and CDR2 YNFKEQ. In DNA, the CDR3 is TGTGCCAGCAGCCAAAGTAGGAGCGGGAGGGCGGATACGCAGTATTTT. Translated: CASSQSRSGRADTQYF.

The chain couples TRBV19 to TRBJ2-3, with 7 bases matching TRBD1. The V segment lost 9 bases and the J segment 2 bases; nucleotides outside the gene matches: 11. Germline CDR1 LNHDA, CDR2 SQIVND (reference sequence). The CDR3 extends over 15 amino acids. Here the CDR3 reads CASQSGDSHTDTQYF. The DNA for the CDR3 is TGTGCCAGCCAGAGTGGGGACAGTCACACAGATACGCAGTATTTT.

This chain uses TRBV27 with TRBJ2-3; D possibly corresponds to TRBD2 (5 bases). Germline CDR1 reads MNHEY; CDR2 reads SMNVEV (reference sequence). This CDR3 contains 14 residues. V lost 2 bases to trimming and J lost 6 bases, with 12 bases between them. The CDR3 loop is CASSLLVGKDTQYF. The CDR3 DNA sequence: TGTGCCAGCAGTTTACTGGTCGGGAAGGATACGCAGTATTTT.

The rearrangement joins TRBV7-2 to TRBJ2-7, with TRBD2 as a possible D gene (5 bases). The CDR3 length is 16 residues. Trimming cost V 4 bases and J 3 bases, with 19 bases left between them. CDR1 is SGHTA, CDR2 FQGNSA, per germline. CDR3 sequence (DNA): TGTGCCAGCAGCTGGTATCCGGGATCTCAAGGCTACGAGCAGTACTTC. It specifies CASSWYPGSQGYEQYF.

CDR3: CASSIPKGYYGYTF. The CDR3 coding sequence is TGTGCCAGCAGTATCCCCAAGGGGTACTATGGCTACACCTTC. The chain carries TRBV28 and TRBJ1-2, with D perhaps TRBD1 (5 bases). Germline loops: CDR1 MDHEN, CDR2 SYDVKM. Trimming took 5 bases from V and 3 from J, leaving 13 bases between them. The CDR3 runs to 14 residues.

V gene TRBV5-6 combines with J gene TRBJ2-1; 7 nucleotides match TRBD1. With V trimmed by 0 bases and J by 4 bases, 7 bases remained unmatched. This CDR3 spans 16 amino acids. Germline loops: CDR1 SGHDT, CDR2 YYEEEE. The CDR3 loop is CASSLEGQQQYNEQFF. CDR3 nucleotides: TGTGCCAGCAGCTTGGAGGGACAGCAACAATACAATGAGCAGTTCTTC.

The rearrangement joins TRBV7-2 to TRBJ2-5; TRBD2 agrees at 7 bases. With 5 bases clipped from V and 4 bases from J, the junction kept 7 bases outside the gene matches. Per germline, CDR1 SGHTA and CDR2 FQGNSA. The CDR3 consists of 14 residues. The CDR3 DNA sequence: TGTGCCAGCAGCCCTACTAGCGTGCTAGAGACCCAGTACTTC. It codes for CASSPTSVLETQYF. Filled out from reference TRBV7-2 and TRBJ2-5, the complete variable domain reads GAGVSQSPSNKVTEKGKDVELRCDPISGHTALYWYRQSLGQGLEFLIYFQGNSAPDKSGLPSDRFSAERTGGSVSTLTIQRTQQEDSAVYLCASSPTSVLETQYFGPGTRLLVL.

This rearrangement joins TRBV18 to TRBJ1-1, with a possible D match to TRBD1 (5 bases). Trimming left V 3 bases short and J 2 bases short, with 10 bases between. From germline, CDR1 is KGHSH and CDR2 LQKENI. CDR3 length equals 14 residues. For the CDR3, the DNA is TGTGCCAGCTCACCGACAGAGATAAACACTGAAGCTTTCTTT. Its translation: CASSPTEINTEAFF.

This chain uses TRBV18 with TRBJ1-1; 10 positions match TRBD1. Germline V gives CDR1 KGHSH, CDR2 LQKENI. The V and J ends lost 3 bases and 2 bases, in that order; junction bases with no gene match: 3. The CDR3 contains 15 residues. DNA of the CDR3: TGTGCCAGCTCACCTCAGACAGGGGGCAACACTGAAGCTTTCTTT. This gives the protein CASSPQTGGNTEAFF.

The chain couples TRBV7-2 to TRBJ2-7, with TRBD1 as a possible D gene (5 bases). V lost 1 base, J lost 0 bases, and 10 bases lay in between. The CDR3 sequence is 15 residues long. Germline CDR1 reads SGHTA; CDR2 reads FQGNSA. The CDR3 nucleotides are TGTGCCAGCAGCTTAGTTGAAGGGGTCTCCTACGAGCAGTACTTC. Encoded protein: CASSLVEGVSYEQYF.

The V and J genes are TRBV7-2 and TRBJ2-6, with TRBD2 as a possible D gene (6 bases). CDR1 is SGHTA, CDR2 FQGNSA, per germline. Deletions cut 6 bases from V and 3 bases from J, with 9 bases between. There are 14 residues in the CDR3. The CDR3: CASRGRGGANVLTF. CDR3 bases: TGTGCCAGCAGGGGGCGGGGTGGGGCCAACGTCCTGACTTTC.

This clone was seen only once. V gene TRBV2 combines with J gene TRBJ2-7, with D possibly TRBD1 on 6 matching bases. Trimming shortened V by 6 bases and J by 4 bases, and 19 bases separated the two germline ends. The CDR3 length is 15 residues. CDR1 is SNHLY and CDR2 is FYNNEI in the germline V gene. CDR3 sequence (DNA): TGTGCCAGCAGCGAAACCGGGACATTTTTTTACGAGCAGTACTTC. This gives the protein CASSETGTFFYEQYF.

The V and J genes are TRBV6-5 and TRBJ2-3, with 8 bases that match TRBD2. This CDR3 is built from 14 residues. CDR1 is MNHEY and CDR2 is SVGAGI in the germline V gene. J gave up 5 bases and V 8 bases, and 9 bases lay outside the gene matches. The CDR3 sequence is CASSVGLAGDTQYF. The CDR3 DNA sequence: TGTGCCAGCTCCGTAGGACTAGCCGGAGATACGCAGTATTTT.